Detailed here is one TCR beta chain. The antigen is unknown. Healthy bone marrow donors made up the donor group. These data are taken from a study of cytomegalovirus exposure and HLA in healthy donors. Across the whole study: Among about 200 million T cells, an earlier analysis found about 100 million unique TCR beta sequences. Notes on the study in general: When the data were analyzed later, several of the most significant clusters appeared to be linked to common viral pathogens.

60 Vbeta and 13 Jbeta primers were used in PCR. Clones were read by immunoSEQ multiplex PCR, and TCRdb kept only the in-frame ones, dropping some. This sample has approximately 190,000 clones, with over 70% found just once. The sample was PBMCs. The clonotype comes from a man between 35 and 55 years old in good health and CMV-seropositive.

The DNA for the CDR3 is TGTGCCAGCAGCTCCACAGGGAATGGCTACACCTTC. Amino acids: CASSSTGNGYTF. The V and J genes are TRBV7-8 and TRBJ1-2; D possibly corresponds to TRBD1 (6 bases). Germline V gene lookup returns CDR1 SGHVS and CDR2 FQNEAQ. V shed 4 bases and J shed 6 bases, with 9 bases lying between them. This CDR3 is 12 amino acids long.